This T cell receptor beta chain originates from a study of OX40 agonist ivuxolimab in advanced cancers. The protocol was immunoSEQ multiplex PCR, while the TCRdb copy is restricted to in-frame clones and leaves out a portion. The sample yields roughly 100,000 clones, about 87% seen once. V lost 9 bases and J lost 4, with 9 bases in between. CDR3 size: 12 residues. Germline CDR1 is MNHNS and CDR2 is SASEGT. The material sequenced was CD4+ or CD8+ T cells sorted from blood, taken in a trial of the OX40 agonist ivuxolimab. The TCR sequence derives from an adult with an advanced solid tumor such as melanoma, head and neck, liver or kidney cancer. The chain couples TRBV6-1 to TRBJ1-4; D gene unclear. CDR3 in DNA: TGTGCCAGTCGACGGGTTAATGAAAAACTGTTTTTT. This gives the protein CASRRVNEKLFF.